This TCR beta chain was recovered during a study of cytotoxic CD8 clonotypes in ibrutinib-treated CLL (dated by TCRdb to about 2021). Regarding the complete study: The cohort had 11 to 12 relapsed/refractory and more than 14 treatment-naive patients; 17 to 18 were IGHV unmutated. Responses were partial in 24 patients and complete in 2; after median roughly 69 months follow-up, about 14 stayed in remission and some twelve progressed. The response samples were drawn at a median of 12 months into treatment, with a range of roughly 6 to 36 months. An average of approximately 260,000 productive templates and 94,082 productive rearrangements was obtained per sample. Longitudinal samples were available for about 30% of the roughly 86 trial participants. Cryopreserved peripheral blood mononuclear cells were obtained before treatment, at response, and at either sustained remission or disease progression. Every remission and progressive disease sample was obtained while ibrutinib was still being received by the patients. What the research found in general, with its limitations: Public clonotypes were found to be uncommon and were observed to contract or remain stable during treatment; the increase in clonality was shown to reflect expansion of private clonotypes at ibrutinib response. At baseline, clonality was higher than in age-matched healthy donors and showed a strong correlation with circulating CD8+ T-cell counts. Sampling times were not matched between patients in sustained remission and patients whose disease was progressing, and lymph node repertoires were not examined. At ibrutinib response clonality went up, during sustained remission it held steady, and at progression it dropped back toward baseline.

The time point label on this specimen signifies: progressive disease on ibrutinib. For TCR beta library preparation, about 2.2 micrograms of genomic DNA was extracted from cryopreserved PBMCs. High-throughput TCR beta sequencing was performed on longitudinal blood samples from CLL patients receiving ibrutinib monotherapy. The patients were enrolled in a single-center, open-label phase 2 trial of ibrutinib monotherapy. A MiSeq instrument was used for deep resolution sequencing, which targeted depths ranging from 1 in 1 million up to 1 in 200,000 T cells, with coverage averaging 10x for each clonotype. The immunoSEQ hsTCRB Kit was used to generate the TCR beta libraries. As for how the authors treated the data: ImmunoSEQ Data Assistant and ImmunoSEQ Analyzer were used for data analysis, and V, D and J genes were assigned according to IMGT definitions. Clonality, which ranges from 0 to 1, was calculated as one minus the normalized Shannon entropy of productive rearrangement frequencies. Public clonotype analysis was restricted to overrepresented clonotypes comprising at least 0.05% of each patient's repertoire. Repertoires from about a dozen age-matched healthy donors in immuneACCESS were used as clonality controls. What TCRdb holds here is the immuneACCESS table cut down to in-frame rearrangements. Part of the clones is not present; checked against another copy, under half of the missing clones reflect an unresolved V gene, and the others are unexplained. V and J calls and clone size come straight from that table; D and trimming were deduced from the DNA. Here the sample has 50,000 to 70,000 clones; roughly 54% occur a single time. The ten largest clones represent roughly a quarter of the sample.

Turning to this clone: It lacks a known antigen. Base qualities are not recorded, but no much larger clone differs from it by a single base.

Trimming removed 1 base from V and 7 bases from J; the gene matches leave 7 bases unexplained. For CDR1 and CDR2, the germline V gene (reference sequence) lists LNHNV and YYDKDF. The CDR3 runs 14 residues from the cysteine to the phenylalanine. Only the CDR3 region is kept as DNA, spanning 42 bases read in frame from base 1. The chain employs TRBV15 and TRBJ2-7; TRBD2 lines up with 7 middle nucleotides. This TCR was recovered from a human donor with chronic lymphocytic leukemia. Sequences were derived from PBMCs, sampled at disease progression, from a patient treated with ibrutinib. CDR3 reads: CATSRGNGRGEQYF. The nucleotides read TGTGCCACCAGCAGAGGGAATGGGCGGGGGGAGCAGTACTTC.